Listed here are 11 T cell receptor beta chains from one sample, sequenced in a study of T cell responses to AZD1222 COVID-19 vaccine. The protocol was immunoSEQ multiplex PCR, while the TCRdb copy is restricted to in-frame clones and leaves out a portion. Of approximately 80,000 clones detected, more than 85% appear once; the ten largest clones hold 28%. The material was peripheral blood, obtained 28 days after the second AZD1222 dose. The receptors derive from an adult who received the AZD1222 COVID-19 vaccine.

This sequence joins TRBV6-5 and TRBJ2-4; D unclear. CDR3 length: 11 amino acids. The germline V and J ends were trimmed by 2 bases and 12 bases, with 8 bases remaining between them. Germline CDR1 reads MNHEY; CDR2 reads SVGAGI. In DNA form, the CDR3 reads TGTGCCAGCAGTTACGGGGTCGCTCAGTACTTC. Its translation is CASSYGVAQYF.

This clone came up a few times. This specimen includes other DNA sequences encoding the same CDR3. Written as DNA, the CDR3 is TGTGCCAGCTCACCCCCTAGCTCCTACGAGCAGTACTTC. This gives the protein CASSPPSSYEQYF. The V call is TRBV18, the J call TRBJ2-7, with unresolved D. Trimming took off 3 bases at V and 0 bases at J, with 6 bases between the two ends. Germline lookup yields CDR1 KGHSH and CDR2 LQKENI. This CDR3 has 13 residues.

V usage is TRBV5-6 and J usage is TRBJ2-1; the D gene could be TRBD1 or TRBD2 (6 bases each). The V gene lost 6 bases and the J gene lost 9 bases, with 22 bases spanning the gap. CDR3 length: 15 amino acids. Germline V gene lookup returns CDR1 SGHDT and CDR2 YYEEEE. The CDR3 region has the DNA TGTGCCAGCACTACGGAGGGGGACTTCCTTCGTGAGCAGTTCTTC. Amino acid sequence: CASTTEGDFLREQFF.

V is TRBV7-8 and J is TRBJ1-1, with D maybe TRBD1 (5 bases). CDR1 is SGHVS, CDR2 FQNEAQ, per germline. Trimming removed 3 bases from V and 11 bases from J, with 13 bases in between. This CDR3 spans 12 amino acids. The CDR3 protein is CASSLTANLAFF. The DNA of the CDR3 is TGTGCCAGCAGCTTGACAGCGAACCTGGCTTTCTTT.

The chain recombines TRBV20-1 with TRBJ1-1; the D gene is possibly TRBD1 (6 bases). Germline loops: CDR1 DFQATT, CDR2 SNEGSKA (reference sequence). V lost 2 bases, J lost 10 bases, and 11 bases lay in between. The CDR3 sequence is 11 residues long. CDR3: CSARQGHGAFF. CDR3 DNA sequence: TGCAGTGCTAGACAGGGGCACGGAGCTTTCTTT.

This clone was observed a single time. The chain's CDR3 is CASSPMTGNGYTF. The CDR3 DNA reads TGTGCCAGCAGCCCCATGACAGGGAACGGCTACACCTTC. The genes are TRBV4-2 and TRBJ1-2, with 7 bases aligning to TRBD1. The V gene end was trimmed by 4 bases and the J gene end by 8 bases; junction bases not matched to a gene: 7. This CDR3 is built from 13 residues. Looked up from germline, CDR1 is LGHNA and CDR2 is YNFKEQ.

V usage is TRBV3-1 (or the pseudogene TRBV3-2) and J usage is TRBJ2-1; the match to TRBD2 covers 12 bases. J was trimmed by 1 base and V by 5 bases; bases with no gene match: 9. The CDR3 sequence is 18 residues long. CDR1 is LGHDT, CDR2 YNNKEL, per germline (reference sequence). CDR3 bases: TGTGCCAGCAGCTCCCGGACTAGCGGGATAGTTTCCTACAATGAGCAGTTCTTC. It codes for CASSSRTSGIVSYNEQFF.

This chain's CDR3 is CASSGGLAGAGLGEQFF. In DNA, the CDR3 is TGCGCCAGCAGCGGCGGACTAGCGGGAGCCGGATTAGGTGAGCAGTTCTTC. V and J are TRBV5-1 and TRBJ2-1, with TRBD2 matching over 13 bases. CDR1 is SGHRS and CDR2 is YFSETQ in the germline V gene. V lost 4 bases and J lost 9; bases outside the gene matches: 13. CDR3 length: 17 residues.

The genes are TRBV3-1 (or the pseudogene TRBV3-2) and TRBJ2-2, with 13 bases fitting TRBD2. The V segment lost 4 bases and the J segment 4 bases; nucleotides outside the gene matches: 3. CDR1 and CDR2 from the germline V gene are LGHDT and YNNKEL (reference sequence). The CDR3 totals 16 residues. The CDR3, as DNA: TGTGCCAGCAGCCTACGGACTAGCGGGAGCACCGGGGAGCTGTTTTTT. Translating gives CASSLRTSGSTGELFF.

The chain recombines TRBV29-1 with TRBJ2-3, with 11 bases aligning to TRBD2. Germline V gene data show CDR1 as SQVTM and CDR2 as ANQGSEA. This CDR3 contains 15 residues. The ends lost 8 bases at V and 1 base at J; junction bases unmatched: 8. The CDR3, as DNA: TGCAGCTTTCTGACACTAGCGGGGGGCACAGATACGCAGTATTTT. Its protein product is CSFLTLAGGTDTQYF.

The genes are TRBV23-1 and TRBJ2-7; D not certain. TRBV23-1 is assigned to the ORF class and has an uncertain function. The CDR3 contains 14 residues. V was cut by 2 bases and J by 2 bases, with 10 bases left in between. CDR3 region: CASSQLALTYEQYF. The CDR3 bases are TGCGCCAGCAGTCAACTGGCCCTTACCTACGAGCAGTACTTC.